This T cell receptor (beta chain) was captured by sequencing in a study of cytomegalovirus exposure and HLA in healthy donors. Primers: 60 Vbeta forward and 13 Jbeta reverse. Assay: immunoSEQ multiplex PCR; the TCRdb copy retains only in-frame clones and omits some. This table holds 100,000 to 150,000 clones, 75% to 90% found once. Germline V gene lookup returns CDR1 SGHTA and CDR2 FQGTGA. V shed 5 bases and J 1 base; nucleotides not matched to a gene: 7. CDR3 length equals 16 residues. Healthy bone marrow donors formed the donor group. In regard to this clone: Its specificity is not known.

Study conclusions and caveats: CMV serostatus stood as the only immune exposure information on hand. More clonal expansion characterized HLA-associated TCR beta chains than equally common others in a later analysis.

The receptor was isolated from a man aged 25-40 years in good health and CMV-seropositive. The V gene is TRBV7-3, the J gene TRBJ2-3; 9 positions match TRBD2. The sample taken for sequencing was PBMCs. CDR3 bases: TGTGCCAGCAGCCTTAGCGGGGGTGCTGGCACAGATACGCAGTATTTT. Amino acid sequence: CASSLSGGAGTDTQYF. The whole variable domain, filled in from reference TRBV7-3 and TRBJ2-3, reads GAGVSQTPSNKVTEKGKYVELRCDPISGHTALYWYRQSLGQGPEFLIYFQGTGAADDSGLPNDRFFAVRPEGSVSTLKIQRTERGDSAVYLCASSLSGGAGTDTQYFGPGTRLTVL.